A selection of T cell receptor beta chains follows, all from one sample in a study of neurological immune-mediated disorders. Each CDR3 protein is one row after TCRdb ran MiXCR on the 5' RACE reads. This sample yields around 68,000 distinct CDR3 sequences, of which roughly 3.7% are seen a single time; 2.5% to 3% belongs to the top ten. Sequencing was performed on PBMCs. These receptor sequences come from a man aged 45-65 years with multiple sclerosis. Both conserved end residues are part of each CDR3. The D gene is left open where the match is weak. For some rows the clone size is stated as once, few or many, or as a class when expanded; others skip it.

V gene: TRBV10-3
D gene: TRBD1
clone size: many
J gene: TRBJ2-6
CDR3 protein: CAIRDSPFSGANVLTF
CDR3 DNA: TGTGCCATCCGGGACAGCCCGTTCTCTGGGGCCAACGTCCTGACTTTC

V gene: TRBV18
D gene: .
clone size: many
J gene: TRBJ2-4
CDR3 protein: CASSPPGSAKNIQYF
CDR3 DNA: TGTGCCAGCTCACCCCCAGGCAGCGCCAAAAACATTCAGTACTTC

V gene: TRBV12-3/TRBV12-4
D gene: .
clone size: many
J gene: TRBJ2-3
CDR3 protein: CASSLDLGRYTQYF
CDR3 DNA: TGTGCCAGCAGTTTAGATCTAGGAAGGTATACGCAGTATTTT

V gene: TRBV7-8
D gene: .
clone size: many
J gene: TRBJ2-3
CDR3 protein: CASSATGSTQYF
CDR3 DNA: TGTGCCAGCAGCGCAACAGGGTCCACGCAGTATTTT

V gene: TRBV7-2
D gene: TRBD1
clone size: many
J gene: TRBJ1-1
CDR3 protein: CASSMGQVTTMNTEAFF
CDR3 DNA: TGTGCCAGCTCAATGGGACAGGTGACAACGATGAACACTGAAGCTTTCTTT

V gene: TRBV3-1
D gene: TRBD1
clone size: many
J gene: TRBJ1-6
CDR3 protein: CASSQVKTGALYF
CDR3 DNA: TGTGCCAGCAGCCAAGTGAAGACAGGGGCCTTGTACTTT

V gene: TRBV20-1
D gene: .
clone size: many
J gene: TRBJ2-5
CDR3 protein: CSAHHGRRETQYF
CDR3 DNA: TGCAGTGCCCATCATGGGCGCCGAGAGACCCAGTACTTC

V gene: TRBV10-3
D gene: .
clone size: many
J gene: TRBJ1-2
CDR3 protein: CAISHPAGGGYGYTF
CDR3 DNA: TGTGCCATCAGCCACCCTGCGGGAGGCGGCTATGGCTACACCTTC

V gene: TRBV5-1
D gene: .
clone size: many
J gene: TRBJ1-2
CDR3 protein: CASSLLGGEYGYTF
CDR3 DNA: TGCGCCAGCAGCTTGTTGGGGGGCGAGTATGGCTACACCTTC

V gene: TRBV7-6
D gene: TRBD2
clone size: .
J gene: TRBJ2-5
CDR3 protein: CASSLGTRVHQETQYF
CDR3 DNA: TGTGCCAGCAGCTTGGGGACTAGAGTACACCAAGAGACCCAGTACTTC

V gene: TRBV4-1
D gene: .
clone size: many
J gene: TRBJ2-2
CDR3 protein: CASSPGGRETGELFF
CDR3 DNA: TGCGCCAGCAGCCCCGGAGGTCGAGAGACCGGGGAGCTGTTTTTT

V gene: TRBV10-3
D gene: .
clone size: many
J gene: TRBJ2-7
CDR3 protein: CAISYGGYEQYF
CDR3 DNA: TGTGCCATCAGTTATGGGGGCTACGAGCAGTACTTC

V gene: TRBV3-1
D gene: .
clone size: .
J gene: TRBJ2-3
CDR3 protein: CASSQDLDTQYF
CDR3 DNA: TGTGCCAGCAGCCAAGACCTAGATACGCAGTATTTT

V gene: TRBV12-3/TRBV12-4
D gene: .
clone size: many
J gene: TRBJ2-7
CDR3 protein: CASSPGGGGSSYEQYF
CDR3 DNA: TGTGCCAGCAGCCCGGGCGGAGGGGGGAGCTCCTACGAGCAGTACTTC

V gene: TRBV20-1
D gene: .
clone size: few
J gene: TRBJ1-5
CDR3 protein: CSASRLGNQPQNF
CDR3 DNA: TGCAGTGCTAGCCGACTGGGGAATCAGCCCCAGAATTTT

V gene: TRBV20-1
D gene: .
clone size: many
J gene: TRBJ1-4
CDR3 protein: CSALGAGANEKLFF
CDR3 DNA: TGCAGTGCTCTTGGGGCAGGGGCTAATGAAAAACTGTTTTTT

V gene: TRBV3-1
D gene: .
clone size: .
J gene: TRBJ1-6
CDR3 protein: CASSQDLGRTPLHF
CDR3 DNA: TGTGCCAGCAGCCAAGATCTTGGTAGGACACCCCTCCACTTT

V gene: TRBV12-3/TRBV12-4
D gene: TRBD1
clone size: many
J gene: TRBJ1-4
CDR3 protein: CASSLGDRDQEKLFF
CDR3 DNA: TGTGCCAGCAGTTTAGGGGACAGGGACCAGGAAAAACTGTTTTTT

V gene: TRBV20-1
D gene: TRBD1
clone size: many
J gene: TRBJ2-7
CDR3 protein: CSAMGQGGLSYEQYF
CDR3 DNA: TGCAGTGCTATGGGACAGGGGGGACTATCCTACGAGCAGTACTTC

V gene: TRBV4-3
D gene: .
clone size: many
J gene: TRBJ1-2
CDR3 protein: CASSQDNTGPLYGYTF
CDR3 DNA: TGCGCCAGCAGCCAAGATAATACGGGCCCCCTTTATGGCTACACCTTC

V gene: TRBV5-1
D gene: .
clone size: many
J gene: TRBJ2-2
CDR3 protein: CASSLISGPGELFF
CDR3 DNA: TGCGCCAGCAGCTTAATTAGTGGACCCGGGGAGCTGTTTTTT

V gene: TRBV5-6
D gene: .
clone size: many
J gene: TRBJ1-1
CDR3 protein: CASSFGWNTEAFF
CDR3 DNA: TGTGCCAGCAGCTTTGGCTGGAACACTGAAGCTTTCTTT

V gene: TRBV5-1
D gene: TRBD2
clone size: many
J gene: TRBJ2-1
CDR3 protein: CASSSPGGGAENEQFF
CDR3 DNA: TGCGCCAGCAGCTCACCCGGGGGGGGCGCTGAGAATGAGCAGTTCTTC

V gene: TRBV7-6
D gene: TRBD1
clone size: .
J gene: TRBJ1-6
CDR3 protein: CASSYYRGYNSPLNF
CDR3 DNA: TGTGCCAGCAGCTACTACAGGGGCTATAATTCACCCCTCAACTTT

V gene: TRBV14
D gene: TRBD2
clone size: many
J gene: TRBJ2-3
CDR3 protein: CASSRLAGGITDTQYF
CDR3 DNA: TGTGCCAGCAGCCGACTAGCGGGGGGGATCACAGATACGCAGTATTTT